These 19 T cell receptor beta chains came from one sample sequenced in a study of tumor and adjacent non-tumor tissue in lung cancer. No cell sorting was done before RNA was extracted from the tissue. The library came from three nested PCR rounds adapted from ARM-PCR protocols. TCRdb itself ran the multiplex PCR reads through MiXCR, one entry per CDR3 protein. This sample yields over 110,000 distinct CDR3 sequences, of which 66% are seen a single time; approximately 18% belongs to the top ten. Sequenced sample: lung tumor tissue. These receptors came from a man between 60 and 70 years old with small cell lung cancer.

Notes on this clonotype: This may arise from a read error, as a much more abundant clone is one base away. The chain combines TRBV6-6 with TRBJ2-5, with D possibly TRBD2 on 5 matching bases. Trimming left V 5 bases short and J 8 bases short, with 15 bases between. Germline V lookup: CDR1 MNHNY, CDR2 SVGAGI (reference sequence). CDR3 length equals 13 residues. CDR3 sequence reads: CASSGGASDTQYF. Written as DNA, the CDR3 is TGTGCCAGCAGTGGAGGTGCTTCAGATACCCAGTACTTC.

To note about this clonotype: Since a much larger clone is just one base distant, this may be a read error. This rearrangement joins TRBV20-1 to TRBJ1-2; 10 bases agree with TRBD1. V shed 5 bases and J 5 bases; nucleotides not matched to a gene: 11. From germline, CDR1 is DFQATT and CDR2 SNEGSKA (reference sequence). This CDR3 contains 15 residues. The CDR3: CSAPKSRTGGYGYTF. In DNA form, the CDR3 reads TGCAGTGCTCCTAAGTCCCGGACAGGGGGGTATGGCTACACCTTC.

In this sample, this clonotype turned up many times. This chain connects TRBV6-6 to TRBJ2-2; 10 bases map to TRBD1. CDR1 and CDR2 from the germline V gene are MNHNY and SVGAGI (reference sequence). The CDR3 is made up of 16 amino acids. Trimming at V came to 4 bases and at J to 5 bases, leaving 7 bases not matched to a gene. CDR3 residues: CASSSQGQGRTGELFF. The CDR3 DNA is TGTGCCAGCAGTTCCCAGGGACAGGGGCGTACCGGGGAGCTGTTTTTT.

This clonotype was counted a few times. With a much larger clone just one base away, this may be a read error. The chain combines TRBV29-1 with TRBJ1-2; no clear D. The CDR3 has 13 amino acids. From germline, CDR1 is SQVTM and CDR2 ANQGSEA. As DNA, the CDR3 is TGCAGCGTTGAAGAGACCGCCGGCTATGGCTACGCCTTC. Residues: CSVEETAGYGYAF.

J is TRBJ2-1 and V is TRBV24-1; D uncertain. The germline V gene encodes CDR1 KGHDR and CDR2 SFDVKD. CDR3 length equals 13 residues. Trimming took 5 bases from V and 7 from J, leaving 11 bases between them. CDR3 nucleotide sequence: TGTGCCACCAGTGTCCCACACCGGAATGAGCAGTTCTTC. It yields the protein CATSVPHRNEQFF.

As to this clonotype: Its ends do not fully match the called genes, so a read error is possible. The rearrangement uses TRBV11-2 and TRBJ2-1; D remains unclear. Looked up from germline, CDR1 is SGHAT and CDR2 is FQNNGV. The CDR3 has 14 amino acids. CDR3 nucleotides: TGTGCCTGCAGCTTATCCCCGATCCACAATGAGCAGTTCTTC. Translation: CACSLSPIHNEQFF.

Only one count was recorded for this clonotype. The missing conserved phenylalanine or tryptophan at the end of this CDR3 makes a read error likely. In nucleotides, the CDR3 is TGCGGTGGGGGAGGGCCTAATGAAAAACTGTTTTAT. Encoded protein: CGGGGPNEKLFY. The chain carries TRBV20-1 and TRBJ1-4, with D possibly TRBD1 on 5 matching bases. CDR3 length: 12 residues. Germline V gives CDR1 DFQATT, CDR2 SNEGSKA (reference sequence).

This chain uses TRBV5-1 with TRBJ2-2, with D unresolved. This CDR3 has 13 amino acids. The V gene lost 1 base and the J gene lost 9 bases, with 10 bases spanning the gap. Germline V gene data show CDR1 as SGHRS and CDR2 as YFSETQ. The chain's CDR3 is CASSLHSDRELFF. The CDR3 DNA follows: TGCGCCAGCAGCTTGCATTCCGACAGGGAGCTGTTTTTT.

In its sample, this clonotype was seen many times. The V and J genes are TRBV6-1 and TRBJ2-5, with 8 bases that match TRBD2. Germline CDR1 is MNHNS and CDR2 is SASEGT. V shed 4 bases and J 3 bases; nucleotides not matched to a gene: 10. The CDR3 contains 16 residues. DNA of the CDR3: TGTGCCAGCAGTGCAGACGGGAGGGCCCGGGAAGAGACCCAGTACTTC. Its translation is CASSADGRAREETQYF.

As concerns this clonotype: This may come from a read error, since a much larger clone is one base off. The rearrangement joins TRBV29-1 to TRBJ1-1, with D unresolved. CDR3 length equals 14 residues. Trimming stripped 7 bases from V and 1 base from J, with 16 bases between. The germline gives CDR1 SQVTM, CDR2 ANQGSEA. The CDR3 spells CSAVGRSSNTEAFF. CDR3 DNA: TGCAGCGCAGTGGGCAGGAGTTCGAACACTGAAGCTTTCTTT.

Comments on this clonotype: This could be a read error, since a much larger clone is one nucleotide away. This sequence joins TRBV20-1 and TRBJ1-5; D call uncertain. This CDR3 contains 13 residues. Germline CDR1 reads DFQATT; CDR2 reads SNEGSKA (reference sequence). Deletions cut 5 bases from V and 4 bases from J, with 12 bases between. The CDR3 coding sequence is TGCAGTGCTGGAGTGGCAGAGAATCAGCCCCAGCATTTT. This encodes CSAGVAENQPQHF.

In its sample, this clonotype was seen a few times. This chain links TRBV12-3 or TRBV12-4 with TRBJ1-2; the D is unclear. The CDR3 length is 10 residues. V lost 8 bases and J lost 5, with 6 bases in between. Here the CDR3 DNA reads TGTGCCAGCGGCGGGTATGGCTACACCTTC. Its translation is CASGGYGYTF.

This clonotype was seen many times. This chain links TRBV29-1 with TRBJ2-1; 7 positions match TRBD2. Germline CDR1 is SQVTM and CDR2 is ANQGSEA. Trimming cost V 3 bases and J 3 bases; bases outside gene matches: 2. The CDR3 has 13 amino acids. CDR3 protein: CSVEGLIYNEQFF. DNA for the CDR3: TGCAGCGTTGAGGGACTAATCTACAATGAGCAGTTCTTC.

To note about this clonotype: This CDR3 fails to terminate in the conserved phenylalanine or tryptophan, so it likely reflects a read error. V usage is TRBV20-1 and J usage is TRBJ2-5; 7 bases fit TRBD2. This CDR3 region has 12 residues. V dropped 0 bases and J dropped 5; count of bases not matched to a gene: 0. Germline V lookup: CDR1 DFQATT, CDR2 SNEGSKA (reference sequence). The chain's CDR3 is CSARDSGETQYH. CDR3 coding DNA: TGCAGTGCTAGAGATAGCGGGGAGACCCAGTACCAC.

Worth noting for this clonotype: One base away lies a much larger clone, so this may be a sequencing read error. V gene TRBV6-1 combines with J gene TRBJ2-1; possible D gene TRBD2, 6 bases. Germline V gene data show CDR1 as MNHNS and CDR2 as SASEGT. The CDR3 has 15 residues. The CDR3 loop is CAISTGLHSYNEQFF. The CDR3 region has the DNA TGTGCCATCAGTACGGGACTCCACTCCTACAATGAGCAGTTCTTC.

In the case of this clonotype: Just one base apart from a much larger clone, this may be a read error. This CDR3 is CSASWTSGPGRVGEQFF. The DNA of the CDR3 is TGCAGTGCTAGTTGGACTAGCGGTCCCGGGAGGGTGGGTGAGCAGTTCTTC. This chain uses TRBV20-1 with TRBJ2-1, with 10 bases lining up with TRBD2. CDR1 is DFQATT and CDR2 is SNEGSKA in the germline V gene (reference sequence). This CDR3 comprises 17 residues. Trimming cost V 3 bases and J 9 bases; bases outside gene matches: 17.

This clonotype was seen at least ten times. The chain employs TRBV29-1 and TRBJ2-5, with 7 bases identical to TRBD2. Germline V lookup: CDR1 SQVTM, CDR2 ANQGSEA. V lost 7 bases to trimming and J lost 4 bases; unmatched junction nucleotides: 6. This CDR3 is built from 12 residues. The CDR3 DNA is TGCAGCGGGCTGATAGCGGGAGAGACCCAGTACTTC. Encoded protein: CSGLIAGETQYF.

Ten or more counts support this clonotype. The chain joins TRBV6-2 or TRBV6-3 to TRBJ2-7; either TRBD1 or TRBD2 may supply D (6 bases each). Germline CDR1 and CDR2: MNHEY and SVGEGT. Trimming shortened V by 3 bases and J by 5 bases, and 11 bases separated the two germline ends. The CDR3 is made up of 13 amino acids. CDR3 nucleotide sequence: TGTGCCAGCAGTTATTACGGGGGCCACGAGCAGTACTTC. It yields the protein CASSYYGGHEQYF.

This clonotype has ten or more counts. The chain carries TRBV11-2 and TRBJ2-7; TRBD2 agrees at 11 bases. The germline gives CDR1 SGHAT, CDR2 FQNNGV. The CDR3 covers 14 residues. The V gene end was trimmed by 4 bases and the J gene end by 7 bases; junction bases not matched to a gene: 6. The CDR3 here is CASSYTSGSGEQYF. The CDR3 nucleotides are TGTGCCAGCAGCTATACTAGCGGGAGTGGTGAGCAGTACTTC.